This T cell receptor (beta chain) originates from a study of T cell responses to AZD1222 COVID-19 vaccine. Broader study findings: Spike-specific TCR breadth rose after two AZD1222 doses, and depth rose as well. Close to half of all spike-specific TCRs reportedly target regions of the variants that are unmutated. White British people made up most donors, females outnumbered males, and clonal diversity was possibly underestimated.

The ends were cut back, 2 bases at V and 0 bases at J, with 5 bases in the middle. CDR1 SGHNT and CDR2 YYREEE come from the germline V gene (reference sequence). The CDR3 spans 13 residues. Clones were read by immunoSEQ multiplex PCR, and TCRdb kept only the in-frame ones, dropping some. The sample carries over 150,000 clones, 85% to 95% recorded once. In the case of this clone: As yet, its antigen is unknown.

The genes are TRBV5-4 and TRBJ1-1; D is uncertain. The receptor's source is an adult who received the AZD1222 COVID-19 vaccine. The sample in question was peripheral blood, obtained 28 days after the second AZD1222 dose. The CDR3 here is CASSFNVNTEAFF. In nucleotides, the CDR3 is TGTGCCAGCAGCTTCAACGTGAACACTGAAGCTTTCTTT.